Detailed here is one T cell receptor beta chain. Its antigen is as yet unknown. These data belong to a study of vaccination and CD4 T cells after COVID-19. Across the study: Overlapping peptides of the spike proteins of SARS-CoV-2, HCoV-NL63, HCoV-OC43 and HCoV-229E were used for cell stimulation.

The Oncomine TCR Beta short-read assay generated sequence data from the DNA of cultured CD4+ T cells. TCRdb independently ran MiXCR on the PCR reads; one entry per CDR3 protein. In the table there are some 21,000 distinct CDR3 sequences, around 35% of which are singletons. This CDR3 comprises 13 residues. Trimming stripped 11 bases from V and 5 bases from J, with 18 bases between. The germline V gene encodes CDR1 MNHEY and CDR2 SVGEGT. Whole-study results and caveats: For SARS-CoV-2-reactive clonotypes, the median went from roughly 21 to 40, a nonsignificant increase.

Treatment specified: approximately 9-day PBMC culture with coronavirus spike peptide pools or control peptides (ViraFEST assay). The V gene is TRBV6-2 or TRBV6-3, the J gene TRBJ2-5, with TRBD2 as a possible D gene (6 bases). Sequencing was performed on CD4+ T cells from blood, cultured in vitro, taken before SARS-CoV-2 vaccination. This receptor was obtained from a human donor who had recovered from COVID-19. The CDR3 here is CASSRGLGETQYF. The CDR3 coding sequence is TGTGCCTCCTCTCGGGGGTTAGGGGAGACCCAGTACTTC.